These 2 T cell receptor beta chains share one sample of origin, sequenced in a study of CDR3 diversity in severe acne. TCRdb called the PCR reads again in MiXCR, with one record for every CDR3 protein. This table has roughly 100,000 distinct CDR3 sequences, roughly 51% appearing once. The sample consisted of blood. These receptors originate from a male donor with acne.

The chain joins TRBV7-9 to TRBJ2-7, with 11 bases matching TRBD2. The J segment lost 2 bases and the V segment lost 5 bases, leaving 8 bases of the junction unmatched. Germline CDR1 is SEHNR and CDR2 is FQNEAQ (reference sequence). There are 16 residues in the CDR3. CDR3 DNA: TGTGCCAGCAGCGCGTTGCTAGCGGGAGGAGCCTACGAGCAGTACTTC. This sequence encodes CASSALLAGGAYEQYF.

The chain is built from TRBV2 and TRBJ2-7; D ambiguous. Deletions cut 5 bases from V and 2 bases from J, with 4 bases between. CDR1 and CDR2 (germline): SNHLY, FYNNEI. This CDR3 spans 11 amino acids. CDR3 sequence: CASSPTYEQYF. In nucleotides, the CDR3 is TGTGCCAGCAGTCCAACCTACGAGCAGTACTTC.